The next 27 T cell receptor beta chains were all read from a single sample in a study of tumor-infiltrating lymphocytes in primary liver carcinoma. RNA isolated from unsorted whole blood supplied the blood RNA, with germline DNA also extracted. Researchers generated TCR beta cDNA from approximately 520 ng of total RNA, relying on a constant-region primer. Libraries of TCR beta came from three nested multiplex PCR rounds with slightly modified ARM-PCR. Use of TRBV1-TRBV30 forward primers with a C-beta reverse primer characterized the first two PCR rounds, which lasted about 11 cycles each. A single record per CDR3 protein comes from TCRdb applying MiXCR to the multiplex PCR reads. The sample records fewer than 400,000 distinct CDR3 sequences, around three fifths being singletons. The sequenced sample consisted of peripheral blood. These TCRs come from a man between 35 and 55 years old with primary liver carcinoma and hepatitis B virus infection.

This rearrangement joins TRBV7-8 to TRBJ2-5; tentative D call: TRBD1 (7 bases). Looked up from germline, CDR1 is SGHVS and CDR2 is FQNEAQ. V gave up 4 bases and J gave up 5 bases, with 14 bases separating them. The CDR3 is 14 amino acids. CDR3 bases: TGTGCCAGCAGCTCTCAGGGGGGATGGGAGACCCAGTACTTC. Translation gives CASSSQGGWETQYF.

Concerning this clonotype itself: With a much larger clone just one base away, this may be a read error. The chain links TRBV10-3 to TRBJ2-3; unclear D gene. Trimming cost V 2 bases and J 0 bases, with 6 bases left between them. The CDR3 runs to 14 residues. Germline values: CDR1 ENHRY, CDR2 SYGVKD. CDR3 in DNA: TGTGCCATCAGTGAGGCTAGTAGCACAGATACGCAGTATTTT. It translates to CAISEASSTDTQYF.

This clonotype was counted at least ten times. V and J are TRBV4-1 and TRBJ2-2; 8 bases match TRBD1. V was clipped by 8 bases and J by 5 bases; unmatched bases: 10. The CDR3 is made up of 15 amino acids. CDR1 is MGHRA and CDR2 is YSYEKL in the germline V gene. The CDR3 DNA reads TGCGCCAGCTCCTTTCGGACAGGGCGAACCGGGGAGCTGTTTTTT. Translated: CASSFRTGRTGELFF.

To note about this clonotype: Just one base apart from a much larger clone, this may be a read error. The chain combines TRBV6-2 or TRBV6-3 with TRBJ2-7; D remains ambiguous. Germline V gene data show CDR1 as MNHEY and CDR2 as SVGEGT. This CDR3 contains 13 residues. Trimming pared 5 bases from V and 3 bases from J, leaving 11 bases between. CDR3 DNA sequence: TGTGCCAGCAGTGCCGACGGTCACTACGAGCAGTACTTC. This codes for CASSADGHYEQYF.

The chain joins TRBV25-1 to TRBJ1-2; tentative D call: TRBD1 (5 bases). Germline V gene sequence: CDR1 MGHDK, CDR2 SYGVNS. CDR3 length: 13 residues. The V gene lost 8 bases and the J gene lost 6 bases, with 16 bases spanning the gap. The CDR3 nucleotides are TGTGCCAGCGGAGGGACTCGATCGGATGGCTACACCTTC. This sequence encodes CASGGTRSDGYTF.

Concerning this clonotype itself: The junction differs from germline at one of its ends, possibly a read error. The rearrangement joins TRBV6-4 to TRBJ2-2; 9 bases agree with TRBD2. Germline assignment: CDR1 MRHNA and CDR2 SNTAGT. This CDR3 contains 18 residues. The CDR3 bases are TGTGCCACCCACACCGGACTAGCGCCAGCACTGAACACCGGGGAGCTGCTTTTT. Translated, it gives CATHTGLAPALNTGELLF.

With regard to this clonotype: One end of the junction is discordant with germline, which a read error may explain. This chain uses TRBV4-3 with TRBJ2-1, with D perhaps TRBD1 (5 bases). CDR1 and CDR2 (germline): LGHNA, YSLEER. This CDR3 contains 18 residues. The CDR3 here is CASSQDQGRVGPYSEQFF. In nucleotides, the CDR3 is TGCGCCAGCAGCCAAGATCAGGGAAGAGTCGGCCCCTACAGTGAGCAGTTCTTC.

Concerning this clonotype: A read error may explain this, as a much larger clone is one base away. The J gene is TRBJ2-1, the V gene TRBV14; D not resolved. This CDR3 comprises 15 residues. Germline loops: CDR1 SGHDN, CDR2 FVKESK. In DNA, the CDR3 is TGTGCCAACAGCCGGGCGCTTCCTTCCTACAATGAGCAGTTCTTC. Its protein is CANSRALPSYNEQFF.

This clonotype came up many times. The chain recombines TRBV11-2 with TRBJ1-2; D ambiguous. Germline V gene data show CDR1 as SGHAT and CDR2 as FQNNGV. The CDR3 is 15 residues long. Trimming took 5 bases from V and 8 from J, leaving 21 bases between them. CDR3 sequence: CASSPIRTGSGGYTF. For the CDR3, the DNA is TGTGCCAGCAGCCCCATCCGGACGGGCTCGGGGGGCTACACCTTC.

A note on this clonotype: The junction differs from germline at one of its ends, possibly a read error. The chain carries TRBV6-6 and TRBJ2-4; TRBD2 matches at 11 bases. Germline V gene sequence: CDR1 MNHNY, CDR2 SVGAGI (reference sequence). This CDR3 spans 19 amino acids. The CDR3 DNA is TGTGTCAGCAGTTACCTTAGCGGGAGGGCCGGCGGGGACCAAAACATTCAGTACTTC. This translates into CVSSYLSGRAGGDQNIQYF.

This clonotype was seen just once. The CDR3 DNA reads as TGTGCCAGCAGCTCGGGGTTCGGCAATCAGCCCCAGCATTTT. Translating it yields CASSSGFGNQPQHF. J is TRBJ1-5 and V is TRBV5-6; no clear D. CDR1 SGHDT and CDR2 YYEEEE come from the germline V gene. This CDR3 region has 14 residues. Trimming shortened V by 3 bases and J by 2 bases, and 9 bases separated the two germline ends.

The rearrangement joins TRBV5-4 to TRBJ2-7; TRBD1 agrees at 11 bases. CDR1 is SGHNT and CDR2 is YYREEE in the germline V gene (reference sequence). The CDR3 is made up of 16 amino acids. V trimming: 2 bases; J trimming: 3 bases; junction bases outside the gene matches: 7. In nucleotides, the CDR3 is TGTGCCAGCAGCTTTGGCCGGGACAGGGGGAGCTACGAGCAGTACTTC. As protein: CASSFGRDRGSYEQYF.

Points on this clonotype: It may be a read error: a sequence one base away is much more abundant. The J gene is TRBJ2-2, the V gene TRBV12-3 or TRBV12-4, with D possibly being TRBD1 (7 bases). The CDR3 has 17 amino acids. The CDR3 nucleotides read TGTGCCAGCAGTTATAGGGGGGACAGAACGAACACCTGGGAGCTGTTTTTT. Its protein product is CASSYRGDRTNTWELFF.

In its sample, this clonotype was seen many times. The V and J genes are TRBV6-1 and TRBJ1-1; D is ambiguous. The CDR3 is 13 residues long. In germline, CDR1 is MNHNS, CDR2 SASEGT. V was cut by 4 bases and J by 7 bases, with 13 bases left in between. The CDR3, as DNA: TGTGCCAGCAGTGGGGATCTGACCGGTGAAGCTTTCTTT. This translates into CASSGDLTGEAFF.

With respect to this clonotype: This clone may be a read error of a much larger clone one base away. The V and J genes are TRBV10-3 and TRBJ2-2; tentatively, D is TRBD2 (6 bases). The CDR3 is 16 residues long. Germline V gene sequence: CDR1 ENHRY, CDR2 SYGVKD. The germline V and J ends were trimmed by 7 bases and 6 bases, with 21 bases remaining between them. CDR3 nucleotides: TGTGCCATCACCCTGTCCGGGACTCAAGGGGCCGGGGAGCTGTTTTTT. Its protein product is CAITLSGTQGAGELFF.

The chain combines TRBV28 with TRBJ2-7; D not resolved. Per the germline V gene, CDR1 is MDHEN and CDR2 is SYDVKM. This CDR3 has 12 residues. Deletions cut 3 bases from V and 4 bases from J, with 7 bases between. The CDR3 is CASSFGEYEQYF. The CDR3 DNA reads TGTGCCAGCAGTTTTGGAGAGTACGAGCAGTACTTC. Supplemented by reference TRBV28 and TRBJ2-7, the full variable domain reads DVKVTQSSRYLVKRTGEKVFLECVQDMDHENMFWYRQDPGLGLRLIYFSYDVKMKEKGDIPEGYSVSREKKERFSLILESASTNQTSMYLCASSFGEYEQYFGPGTRLTVT.

Points on this clonotype: The germline gene is not matched at one end of the junction; a read error may be the cause. The rearrangement links TRBV11-2 to TRBJ2-3; D is uncertain. The CDR3 totals 15 residues. From germline, CDR1 is SGHAT and CDR2 FQNNGV. The CDR3 protein is CDSSSLGYDIDTQYF. In nucleotides, the CDR3 is TGTGACAGCAGCTCATTAGGGTACGACATAGATACGCAGTATTTT.

This sequence joins TRBV30 and TRBJ1-4; 8 bases fit TRBD1. The CDR3 extends over 12 amino acids. V lost 4 bases, J lost 13 bases, and 8 bases stayed unmatched. The germline gives CDR1 GTSNPN, CDR2 SVGIG (reference sequence). The DNA for the CDR3 is TGTGCCTGGAACACGCAGGGGGCTGGACTGTTTTTT. Protein product: CAWNTQGAGLFF. Together with reference TRBV30 and TRBJ1-4, the CDR3 gives the full variable domain: SQTIHQWPATLVQPVGSPLSLECTVEGTSNPNLYWYRQAAGRGLQLLFYSVGIGQISSEVPQNLSASRPQDRQFILSSKKLLLSDSGFYLCAWNTQGAGLFFGSGTQLSVL.

As concerns this clonotype: This likely comes from a read error, as the CDR3 has no conserved phenylalanine or tryptophan at its end. This chain joins TRBV15 and TRBJ1-5; tentative D call: TRBD1 (5 bases). Germline lookup yields CDR1 LNHNV and CDR2 YYDKDF (reference sequence). This CDR3 comprises 14 residues. As DNA, the CDR3 is TGTGGCACCAGCAGAGCCGGGACTGATCAGCCCCAGCATCTT. This sequence encodes CGTSRAGTDQPQHL.

For this clonotype: This may arise from a read error, as a much more abundant clone is one base away. The CDR3 protein is CASSSRPQGGRNFGYTF. The DNA of the CDR3 is TGTGCCAGCAGCTCCAGACCCCAGGGGGGGCGCAACTTTGGCTACACCTTC. The J gene is TRBJ1-2, the V gene TRBV7-9; TRBD1 matches 7 bases. Per germline, CDR1 SEHNR and CDR2 FQNEAQ (reference sequence). This CDR3 has 17 residues.

Comments on this clonotype: Compared with germline, one end of the junction differs, possibly owing to a read error. The gene calls are TRBV5-5 and TRBJ1-5, with D possibly TRBD1 on 5 matching bases. In germline, CDR1 is SGHKS, CDR2 YYEKEE (reference sequence). The CDR3 covers 15 residues. The CDR3 sequence: CVSSLVRASNQPQHF. CDR3 coding DNA: TGTGTCAGCAGCTTGGTCAGGGCCAGCAATCAGCCCCAGCATTTT.

In the case of this clonotype: A much bigger clone sits one base away, suggesting this may be a read error. The V and J genes are TRBV4-2 and TRBJ1-2; TRBD1 is a possible D gene (5 bases). Germline assignment: CDR1 LGHNA and CDR2 YNFKEQ. CDR3 length: 15 residues. The CDR3 spells CASSHRLGTDYDYTF. The CDR3 bases are TGTGCCAGCAGCCATCGATTGGGGACGGACTATGACTACACCTTC.

There are many counts of this clonotype. The rearrangement joins TRBV4-2 to TRBJ2-4; D might be TRBD2 (7 bases). The germline V gene has CDR1 LGHNA and CDR2 YNFKEQ. V lost 3 bases and J lost 0, with 24 bases in between. The CDR3 runs 20 residues. The CDR3 region is CASSHLRGGGAPGAKNIQYF. The CDR3 nucleotides are TGTGCCAGCAGCCATCTTCGGGGCGGGGGCGCCCCCGGAGCCAAAAACATTCAGTACTTC.

A remark on this clonotype: At one end the junction does not follow the germline gene, possibly because of a read error. The gene calls are TRBV11-1 and TRBJ1-1; D unclear. In germline, CDR1 is SGHAT, CDR2 FQDESV (reference sequence). CDR3 length: 13 amino acids. CDR3: CASSFNQDTEAFF. In DNA form, the CDR3 reads TGTGCTAGCAGCTTTAATCAGGACACTGAAGCTTTCTTT.

The genes are TRBV20-1 and TRBJ2-5; 8 positions agree with TRBD2. The ends lost 5 bases at V and 1 base at J; junction bases unmatched: 12. Germline V gives CDR1 DFQATT, CDR2 SNEGSKA (reference sequence). The CDR3 is 16 residues long. In DNA form, the CDR3 reads TGCAGTGCTCTCCCCGGGGGGGGGCGGGGCCAAGAGACCCAGTACTTC. As protein: CSALPGGGRGQETQYF.

As for this clonotype: With a much larger clone just one base away, this may be a read error. CDR3 in DNA: TGTGCCAGCAGCTTAGGCGGTACTGCCGGGGAGCTGTTTTTT. This codes for CASSLGGTAGELFF. The rearrangement uses TRBV7-8 and TRBJ2-2; no firm D call. Looked up from germline, CDR1 is SGHVS and CDR2 is FQNEAQ. The V and J ends lost 1 base and 6 bases respectively, with 9 bases between them. This CDR3 comprises 14 residues.

As regards this clonotype: With a much larger clone just one base away, this may be a read error. V is TRBV12-3 or TRBV12-4 and J is TRBJ2-1; no firm D call. Trimming removed 5 bases from V and 7 bases from J, with 9 bases in between. The CDR3 loop spans 12 amino acids. The CDR3 DNA is TGTGCCAGCAGTATAGGCCTAAATGAGCAGTTCTTC. Its protein product is CASSIGLNEQFF.